This T cell receptor (beta chain) is from a study of T cell responses to AZD1222 COVID-19 vaccine. Generated by immunoSEQ multiplex PCR, the TCRdb table keeps only in-frame clones and is missing some. The sample contains about 120,000 clones, more than 85% of which appear only once. Regarding the study as a whole: After two AZD1222 doses, spike-specific TCR breadth and depth rose versus day 0. Seropositive at baseline were only a handful of AZD1222 recipients. Nearly half of spike-specific TCRs reportedly go after variant regions that carry no mutations. Without day 14 samples, only post-peak T cell repertoires were studied.

CDR1 and CDR2 (germline): LGHNA, YSLEER. This CDR3 has 15 amino acids. V was cut by 3 bases and J by 0 bases, with 10 bases left in between. Of note for this clone: Its antigen remains unknown.

The source material was peripheral blood, sampled on day 0 of AZD1222 vaccination. The chain has TRBV4-3 and TRBJ2-3; D not resolved. The origin of this receptor is an adult in good health. The DNA of the CDR3 is TGCGCCAGCAGCCAGGATCGAGGTAGCACAGATACGCAGTATTTT. Residues: CASSQDRGSTDTQYF.